A selection of T cell receptor beta chains follows, all from one sample in a study of a mutant IDH1 vaccine in newly diagnosed glioma. The protocol was immunoSEQ multiplex PCR, while the TCRdb copy is restricted to in-frame clones and leaves out a portion. The data contain fewer than 35,000 clones, roughly 90% of them singletons. Their specific antigens are unknown. The sequences come from PBMCs, collected from a glioma patient whose treatment included an IDH1 peptide vaccine. The receptors were gathered from a man between 18 and 29 years old with glioma. Both conserved end residues are part of each CDR3. The D gene is left open where the match is weak. Clone size is given for some rows only: seen once, a few or many times, or a class if the clone is expanded.

D gene,clone size,J gene,V gene,CDR3 protein,CDR3 DNA
NA,NA,TRBJ1-6,TRBV27,CASSLRGIDNSPLHF,TGTGCCAGCAGTTTAAGGGGGATCGATAATTCACCCCTCCACTTT
TRBD2,NA,TRBJ2-7,TRBV7-8,CASSLGPSGSYEQYF,TGTGCCAGCAGCTTAGGTCCTAGCGGGAGCTACGAGCAGTACTTC
NA,NA,TRBJ1-1,TRBV6-5,CASSYSRTEAFF,TGTGCCAGCAGTTACTCGAGGACTGAAGCTTTCTTT
TRBD1,once,TRBJ1-1,TRBV5-6,CASSDRGMNTEAFF,TGTGCCAGCAGCGACAGGGGGATGAACACTGAAGCTTTCTTT
NA,NA,TRBJ2-3,TRBV27,CASSPAGFTDTQYF,TGTGCCAGCAGCCCGGCAGGGTTCACAGATACGCAGTATTTT
NA,once,TRBJ2-7,TRBV2,CASRNTRTTGPASTSEQYF,TGTGCCAGCAGGAATACTCGGACAACTGGACCTGCCTCTACCAGCGAGCAGTACTTC
NA,NA,TRBJ2-5,TRBV6-6,CASSYADVQETQYF,TGTGCCAGCAGTTACGCGGACGTGCAAGAGACCCAGTACTTC
NA,NA,TRBJ2-1,TRBV6-5,CASRGYNEQFF,TGTGCCAGCCGGGGTTACAATGAGCAGTTCTTC
NA,NA,TRBJ1-1,TRBV7-8,CASSLEHGNTEAFF,TGTGCCAGCAGCTTAGAGCATGGGAACACTGAAGCTTTCTTT
NA,NA,TRBJ1-5,TRBV27,CASSPGGAYNQPQHF,TGTGCCAGCAGCCCGGGGGGGGCGTACAATCAGCCCCAGCATTTT
TRBD1,once,TRBJ2-7,TRBV27,CASSTRQGAAEQYF,TGTGCCAGCAGCACTAGACAGGGGGCCGCCGAGCAGTACTTC
TRBD2,NA,TRBJ2-1,TRBV28,CASTTSEYNEQFF,TGTGCCAGCACCACTAGCGAGTACAATGAGCAGTTCTTC
NA,NA,TRBJ1-5,TRBV30,CAWSVKGTNQPQHF,TGTGCCTGGAGTGTGAAGGGGACCAATCAGCCCCAGCATTTT
NA,NA,TRBJ1-2,TRBV5-4,CASSLDLAPYTF,TGTGCCAGCAGCTTGGATCTCGCCCCCTACACCTTC
TRBD1,NA,TRBJ1-1,TRBV30,CAWTRRTGMMNTEAFF,TGTGCCTGGACCCGTCGGACAGGCATGATGAACACTGAAGCTTTCTTT
NA,NA,TRBJ2-2,TRBV18,CASSPADANTGELFF,TGTGCCAGCTCACCGGCGGATGCGAACACCGGGGAGCTGTTTTTT
TRBD1,NA,TRBJ2-2,TRBV16,CASSRTGTTGELFF,TGTGCCAGCAGCCGGACAGGGACGACCGGGGAGCTGTTTTTT
NA,NA,TRBJ1-1,TRBV10-3,CAISSPPGLNTEAFF,TGTGCCATCAGTTCCCCGCCTGGGTTGAACACTGAAGCTTTCTTT
NA,NA,TRBJ2-3,TRBV19,CASKRTRSTDTQYF,TGTGCCAGTAAGAGGACAAGGAGCACAGATACGCAGTATTTT
TRBD1,NA,TRBJ2-7,TRBV29-1,CSVEIQGNPRQYF,TGCAGCGTTGAAATACAGGGGAATCCCAGGCAGTACTTC
TRBD2,NA,TRBJ2-2,TRBV4-3,CASSQEGLAGGYTGELFF,TGCGCCAGCAGCCAGGAGGGACTAGCGGGAGGTTACACCGGGGAGCTGTTTTTT
NA,NA,TRBJ2-7,TRBV7-2,CASTPPGEDYEQYF,TGTGCCAGCACCCCCCCCGGGGAAGACTACGAGCAGTACTTC
NA,NA,TRBJ2-7,TRBV5-4,CASSPSPSRSAYEQYF,TGTGCCAGCAGCCCCTCACCTAGTCGATCCGCCTACGAGCAGTACTTC
TRBD2,NA,TRBJ2-7,TRBV19,CASSIALAGGYEQYF,TGTGCCAGTAGTATAGCTCTAGCGGGAGGCTACGAGCAGTACTTC
NA,NA,TRBJ2-1,TRBV9,CASSVGGGPYNEQFF,TGTGCCAGCAGCGTAGGGGGCGGGCCATACAATGAGCAGTTCTTC